The present T cell receptor (beta chain) was sequenced within a study of siplizumab effects on memory and regulatory T cells. The V and J ends lost 6 bases and 1 base respectively, with 12 bases between them. Germline loops: CDR1 WNHNN, CDR2 SYGVQD (reference sequence). This CDR3 has 14 residues. Concerning this clone: What it binds is unknown.

Using immunoSEQ multiplex PCR, the repertoire was profiled, and TCRdb retains in-frame clones only, with some absent. The sample comprises around 83,000 clones, 80% to 90% of which are singletons, and about 15% rests with the top ten. Study outcomes and limitations: Naive T cells were seemingly more diverse than memory cells, and major contributions to the alloresponse seemed to be made by them. Neither a naive nor a memory phenotype was assignable to roughly 80-95% of proliferating CD4+ or CD8+ clones. In siplizumab conditions, mappable alloreactive CD4+ clones averaged around 69% Treg-derived, against under 30% in controls.

Sequenced input: CD4+ T cells sorted from blood. This receptor was obtained from a human donor in good health. The chain employs TRBV10-1 and TRBJ1-1; possible D gene TRBD1, 5 bases. The CDR3 DNA is TGCGCCAGCAGCTGGGGACGGAAGAACACTGAAGCTTTCTTT. Amino acid sequence: CASSWGRKNTEAFF.